This TCR beta chain was sequenced in a study of lymphopenia after photon versus proton radiotherapy. With respect to this clone: Its specificity is not known.

Some clones are missing from TCRdb's copy, which holds only in-frame ones; the method was immunoSEQ multiplex PCR. The sample has approximately 170,000 clones, approximately 90% seen once. The study's findings and limits: After lymphocyte nadir, photon-treated repertoires showed oligoclonal expansion, especially CD8+ Temra.

V was pared by 0 bases and J by 1 base, with 13 bases between. Per the germline V gene, CDR1 is SGHTA and CDR2 is FQGNSA. The CDR3 consists of 17 residues. The sample here was peripheral blood, taken from a patient treated with photon-based radiotherapy. The clonotype originates from a man aged 50 to 59 with gastric cancer. V usage is TRBV7-2 and J usage is TRBJ2-1; D remains ambiguous. The CDR3 DNA is TGTGCCAGCAGCTTAGCGGCTATCTGGCCTTCCTACAATGAGCAGTTCTTC. This sequence encodes CASSLAAIWPSYNEQFF.